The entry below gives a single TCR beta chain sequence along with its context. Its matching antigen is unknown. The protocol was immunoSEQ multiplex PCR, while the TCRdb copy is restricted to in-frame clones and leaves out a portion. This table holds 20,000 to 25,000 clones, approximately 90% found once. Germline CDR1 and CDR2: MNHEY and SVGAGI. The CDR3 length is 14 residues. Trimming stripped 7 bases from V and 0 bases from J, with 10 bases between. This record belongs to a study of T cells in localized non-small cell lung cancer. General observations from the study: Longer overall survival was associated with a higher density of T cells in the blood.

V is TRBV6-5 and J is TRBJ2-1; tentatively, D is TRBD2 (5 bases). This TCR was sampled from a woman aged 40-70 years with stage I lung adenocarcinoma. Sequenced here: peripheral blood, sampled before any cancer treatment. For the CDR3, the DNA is TGTGCCAGCAAAGAACGGGACTCCTACAATGAGCAGTTCTTC. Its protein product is CASKERDSYNEQFF.